This entry lists 4 T cell receptor beta chains sequenced from one sample in a study of cytomegalovirus exposure and HLA in healthy donors. The method was immunoSEQ multiplex PCR; TCRdb's version includes in-frame clones alone and lacks a portion of them. The data hold about 160,000 clones, with 86% observed a single time. Input material: PBMCs. These receptors all stem from a young woman in good health and CMV-seronegative.

The chain recombines TRBV5-6 with TRBJ2-7; D possibly corresponds to TRBD2 (6 bases). There are 15 residues in the CDR3. Germline CDR1 reads SGHDT; CDR2 reads YYEEEE. Trimming shortened V by 1 base and J by 4 bases, and 15 bases separated the two germline ends. CDR3 nucleotide sequence: TGTGCCAGCAGCTTGCCCGGAGGGAGCGGGTACGAGCAGTACTTC. It yields the protein CASSLPGGSGYEQYF. The complete variable domain, with remaining parts taken from reference TRBV5-6 and TRBJ2-7, reads DAGVTQSPTHLIKTRGQQVTLRCSPKSGHDTVSWYQQALGQGPQFIFQYYEEEERQRGNFPDRFSGHQFPNYSSELNVNALLLGDSALYLCASSLPGGSGYEQYFGPGTRLTVT.

This chain uses TRBV6-5 with TRBJ2-6; D may be TRBD1 (5 bases). The CDR3 sequence is 15 residues long. V was pared by 5 bases and J by 0 bases, with 8 bases between. Per germline, CDR1 MNHEY and CDR2 SVGAGI. This CDR3 is CASSTQASGANVLTF. The CDR3 DNA sequence: TGTGCCAGCAGTACACAGGCCTCTGGGGCCAACGTCCTGACTTTC.

The chain is built from TRBV6-5 and TRBJ1-1; 7 bases fit TRBD1. J lost 7 bases, V lost 0 bases, and 8 bases had no gene match. Germline V lookup: CDR1 MNHEY, CDR2 SVGAGI. This CDR3 has 15 amino acids. The CDR3 here is CASSYSSKGAIEAFF. The CDR3 DNA reads as TGTGCCAGCAGTTACTCCTCAAAGGGGGCCATTGAAGCTTTCTTT.

This clone showed up just a few times. The chain combines TRBV27 with TRBJ1-5; no clear D gene. CDR3 length equals 13 residues. V lost 6 bases and J lost 4, with 10 bases in between. CDR1 MNHEY and CDR2 SMNVEV come from the germline V gene (reference sequence). CDR3 region: CASRLEANQPQHF. For the CDR3, the DNA is TGTGCCAGCAGGCTAGAAGCGAATCAGCCCCAGCATTTT.